This entry is about one T cell receptor (beta chain). Its antigen is not known. The sample is drawn from a study of cytomegalovirus exposure and HLA in healthy donors. Study conclusions and caveats: High specificity and sensitivity for cytomegalovirus status were reported for the classifier. TCR beta chain V- and J-gene trimming was linked, in a later analysis, to a missense variant in DCLRE1C. In vitro confirmation showed a few CMV-associated chains to be CMV antigen specific.

The PCR was carried out with 60 Vbeta primers and 13 Jbeta primers. The protocol was immunoSEQ multiplex PCR, while the TCRdb copy is restricted to in-frame clones and leaves out a portion. This sample has fewer than 150,000 clones, with 60% to 75% found just once. V lost 5 bases to trimming and J lost 7 bases, with 17 bases between them. The CDR3 is made up of 14 amino acids. The V gene's germline CDR1 is PRHDT and CDR2 FYEKMQ (reference sequence). The clonotype comes from a woman between 45 and 65 years old in good health and CMV-seropositive. The V call is TRBV13, the J call TRBJ1-1; D gene unclear. Sequencing was performed on PBMCs. The chain's CDR3 is CASSPPEGASEAFF. DNA for the CDR3: TGTGCCAGCAGCCCCCCCGAGGGCGCCAGTGAAGCTTTCTTT.